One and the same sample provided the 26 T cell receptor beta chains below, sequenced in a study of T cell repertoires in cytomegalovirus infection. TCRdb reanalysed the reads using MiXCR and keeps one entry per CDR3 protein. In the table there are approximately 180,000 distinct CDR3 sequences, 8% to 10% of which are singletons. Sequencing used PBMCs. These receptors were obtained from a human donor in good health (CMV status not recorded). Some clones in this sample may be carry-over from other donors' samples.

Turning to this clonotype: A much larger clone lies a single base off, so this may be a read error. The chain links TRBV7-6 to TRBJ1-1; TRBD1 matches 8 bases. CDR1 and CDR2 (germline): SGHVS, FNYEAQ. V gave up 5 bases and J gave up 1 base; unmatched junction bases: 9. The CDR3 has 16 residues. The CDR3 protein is CASSTWSGGTNTEAFF. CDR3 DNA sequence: TGTGCCAGCAGCACTTGGTCAGGGGGCACGAACACTGAAGCTTTCTTT.

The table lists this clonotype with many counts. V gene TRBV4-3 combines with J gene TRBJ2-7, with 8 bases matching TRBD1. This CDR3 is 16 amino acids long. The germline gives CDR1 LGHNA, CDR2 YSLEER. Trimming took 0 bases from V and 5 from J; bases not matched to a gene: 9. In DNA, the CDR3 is TGCGCCAGCAGCCAAGAAGTCCAGGGGGCGAGGAACGAGCAGTACTTC. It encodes CASSQEVQGARNEQYF.

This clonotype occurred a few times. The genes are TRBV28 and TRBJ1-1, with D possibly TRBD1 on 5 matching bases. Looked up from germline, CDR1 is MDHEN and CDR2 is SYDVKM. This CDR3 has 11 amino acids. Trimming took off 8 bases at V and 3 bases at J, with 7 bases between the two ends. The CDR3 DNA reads TGTGCCAGCGGGGGGGACACTGAAGCTTTCTTT. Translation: CASGGDTEAFF.

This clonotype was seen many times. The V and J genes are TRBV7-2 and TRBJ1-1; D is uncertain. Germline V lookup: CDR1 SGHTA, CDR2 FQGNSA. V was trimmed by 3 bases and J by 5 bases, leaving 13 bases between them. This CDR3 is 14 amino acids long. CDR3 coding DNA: TGTGCCAGCAGCTTTGGCAGGAAAAGGACTGAAGCTTTCTTT. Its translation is CASSFGRKRTEAFF.

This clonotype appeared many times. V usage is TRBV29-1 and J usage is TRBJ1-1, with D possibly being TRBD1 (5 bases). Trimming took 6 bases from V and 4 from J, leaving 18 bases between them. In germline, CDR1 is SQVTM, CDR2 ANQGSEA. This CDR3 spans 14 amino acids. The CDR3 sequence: CSVLPKIGATEAFF. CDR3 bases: TGCAGCGTCCTTCCGAAAATCGGGGCCACTGAAGCTTTCTTT. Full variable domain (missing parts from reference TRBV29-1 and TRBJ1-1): SAVISQKPSRDICQRGTSLTIQCQVDSQVTMMFWYRQQPGQSLTLIATANQGSEATYESGFVIDKFPISRPNLTFSTLTVSNMSPEDSSIYLCSVLPKIGATEAFFGQGTRLTVV.

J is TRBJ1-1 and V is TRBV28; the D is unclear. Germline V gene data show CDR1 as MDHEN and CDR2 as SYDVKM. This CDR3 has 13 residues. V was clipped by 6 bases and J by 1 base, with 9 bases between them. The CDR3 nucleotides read TGTGCCAGCAGACCCTCAGAGAACACTGAAGCTTTCTTT. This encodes CASRPSENTEAFF.

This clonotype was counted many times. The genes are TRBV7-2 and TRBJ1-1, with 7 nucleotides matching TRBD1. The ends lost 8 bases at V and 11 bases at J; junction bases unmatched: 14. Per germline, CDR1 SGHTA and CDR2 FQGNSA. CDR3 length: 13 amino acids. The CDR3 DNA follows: TGTGCCAGCCACAGGCAGGGGGGATTTTACGCTTTCTTT. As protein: CASHRQGGFYAFF.

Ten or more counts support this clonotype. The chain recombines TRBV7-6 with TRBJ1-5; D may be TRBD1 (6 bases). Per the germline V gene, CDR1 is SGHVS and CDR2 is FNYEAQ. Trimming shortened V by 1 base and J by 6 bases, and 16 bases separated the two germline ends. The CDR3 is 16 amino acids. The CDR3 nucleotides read TGTGCCAGCAGCTTAGGGGGGGGGGCTGCTGGTCAGCCCCAGCATTTT. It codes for CASSLGGGAAGQPQHF. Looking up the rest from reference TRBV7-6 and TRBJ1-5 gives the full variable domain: GAGVSQSPRYKVTKRGQDVALRCDPISGHVSLYWYRQALGQGPEFLTYFNYEAQQDKSGLPNDRFSAERPEGSISTLTIQRTEQRDSAMYRCASSLGGGAAGQPQHFGDGTRLSIL.

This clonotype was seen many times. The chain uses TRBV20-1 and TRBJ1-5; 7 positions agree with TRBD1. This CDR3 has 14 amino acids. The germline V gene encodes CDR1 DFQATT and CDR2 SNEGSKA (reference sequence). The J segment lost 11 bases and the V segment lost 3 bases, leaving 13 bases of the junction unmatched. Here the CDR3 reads CSASASHVGTAQHF. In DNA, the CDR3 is TGCAGTGCTAGTGCTAGCCACGTTGGGACAGCCCAGCATTTT.

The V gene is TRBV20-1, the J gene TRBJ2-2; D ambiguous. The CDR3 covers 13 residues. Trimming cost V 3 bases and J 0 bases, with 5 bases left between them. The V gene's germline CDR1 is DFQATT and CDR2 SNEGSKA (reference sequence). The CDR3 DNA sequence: TGCAGTGCTAGGCCTCCGAACACCGGGGAGCTGTTTTTT. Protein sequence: CSARPPNTGELFF.

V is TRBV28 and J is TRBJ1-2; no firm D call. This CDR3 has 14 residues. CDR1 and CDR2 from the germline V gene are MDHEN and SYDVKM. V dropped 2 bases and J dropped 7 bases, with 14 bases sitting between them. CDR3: CASSLGFRGSGYTF. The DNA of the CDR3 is TGTGCCAGCAGTTTAGGTTTCCGCGGGAGTGGCTACACCTTC.

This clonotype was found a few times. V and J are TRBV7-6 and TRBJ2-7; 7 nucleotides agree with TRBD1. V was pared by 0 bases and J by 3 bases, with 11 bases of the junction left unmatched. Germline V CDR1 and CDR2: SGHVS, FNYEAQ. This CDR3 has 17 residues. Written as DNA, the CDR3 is TGTGCCAGCAGCTTAGCCCAGGGGGACGGGCCGGGCTACGAGCAGTACTTC. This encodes CASSLAQGDGPGYEQYF.

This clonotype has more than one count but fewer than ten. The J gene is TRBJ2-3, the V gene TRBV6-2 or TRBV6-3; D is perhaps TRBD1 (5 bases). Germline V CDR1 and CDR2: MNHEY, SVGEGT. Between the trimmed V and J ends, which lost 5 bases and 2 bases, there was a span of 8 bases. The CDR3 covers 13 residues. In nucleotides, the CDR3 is TGTGCCAGCAGTCCGGACACCACAGATACGCAGTATTTT. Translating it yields CASSPDTTDTQYF.

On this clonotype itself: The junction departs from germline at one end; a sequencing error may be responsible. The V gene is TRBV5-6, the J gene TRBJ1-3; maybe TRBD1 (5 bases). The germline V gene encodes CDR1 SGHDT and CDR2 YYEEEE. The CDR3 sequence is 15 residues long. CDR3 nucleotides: TGTGCCAGCAGCGCGCAGGGATACTCTGGAAACACCATAGATTTT. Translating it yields CASSAQGYSGNTIDF.

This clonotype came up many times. CDR3 in amino acids: CASSQDGVTGYEKLFF. CDR3 DNA sequence: TGCGCCAGCAGCCAAGATGGTGTGACAGGGTATGAAAAACTGTTTTTT. This chain uses TRBV4-3 with TRBJ1-4; 7 bases line up with TRBD1. Unmatched junction bases numbered 7, after V lost 0 bases and J lost 6 bases. The CDR3 runs to 16 residues. Germline assignment: CDR1 LGHNA and CDR2 YSLEER.

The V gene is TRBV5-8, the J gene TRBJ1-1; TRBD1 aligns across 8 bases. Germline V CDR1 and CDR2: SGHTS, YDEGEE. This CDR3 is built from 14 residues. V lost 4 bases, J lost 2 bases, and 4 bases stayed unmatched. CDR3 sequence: CASSNQGANTEAFF. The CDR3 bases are TGTGCCAGCAGCAACCAGGGGGCTAACACTGAAGCTTTCTTT. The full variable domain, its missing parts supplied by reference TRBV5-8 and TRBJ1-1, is EAGVTQSPTHLIKTRGQQATLRCSPISGHTSVYWYQQALGLGLQFLLWYDEGEERNRGNFPPRFSGRQFPNYSSELNVNALELEDSALYLCASSNQGANTEAFFGQGTRLTVV.

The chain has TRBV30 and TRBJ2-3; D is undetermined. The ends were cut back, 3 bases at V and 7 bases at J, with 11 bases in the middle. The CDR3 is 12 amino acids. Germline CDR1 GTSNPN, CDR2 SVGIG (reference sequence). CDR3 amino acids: CAWSPDPYTQYF. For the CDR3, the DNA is TGTGCCTGGAGCCCAGACCCGTATACGCAGTATTTT.

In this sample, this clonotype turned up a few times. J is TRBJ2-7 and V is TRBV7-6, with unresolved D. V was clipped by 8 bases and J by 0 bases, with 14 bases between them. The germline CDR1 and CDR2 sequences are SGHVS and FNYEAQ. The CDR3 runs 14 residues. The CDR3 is CASRMSGSSYEQYF. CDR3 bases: TGTGCCAGCCGTATGTCGGGCTCCTCCTACGAGCAGTACTTC.

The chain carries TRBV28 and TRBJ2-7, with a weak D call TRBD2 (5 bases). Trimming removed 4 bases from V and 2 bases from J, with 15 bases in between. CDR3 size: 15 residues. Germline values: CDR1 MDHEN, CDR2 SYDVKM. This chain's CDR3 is CASSSPGGITYEQYF. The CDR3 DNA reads TGTGCCAGCAGTTCCCCTGGAGGTATAACCTACGAGCAGTACTTC. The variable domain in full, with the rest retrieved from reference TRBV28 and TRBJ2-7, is DVKVTQSSRYLVKRTGEKVFLECVQDMDHENMFWYRQDPGLGLRLIYFSYDVKMKEKGDIPEGYSVSREKKERFSLILESASTNQTSMYLCASSSPGGITYEQYFGPGTRLTVT.

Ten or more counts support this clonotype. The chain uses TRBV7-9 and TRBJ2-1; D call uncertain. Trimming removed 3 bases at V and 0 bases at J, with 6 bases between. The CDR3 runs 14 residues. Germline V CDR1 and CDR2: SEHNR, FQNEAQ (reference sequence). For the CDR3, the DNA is TGTGCCAGCAGCTTCCCCGGCTCCTACAATGAGCAGTTCTTC. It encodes CASSFPGSYNEQFF.

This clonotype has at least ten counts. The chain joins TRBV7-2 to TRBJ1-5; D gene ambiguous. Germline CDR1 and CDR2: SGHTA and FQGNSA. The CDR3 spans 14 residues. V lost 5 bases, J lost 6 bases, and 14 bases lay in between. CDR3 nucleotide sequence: TGTGCCAGCAGCCTTATAGGGAATAGTCAGCCCCAGCATTTT. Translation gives CASSLIGNSQPQHF.

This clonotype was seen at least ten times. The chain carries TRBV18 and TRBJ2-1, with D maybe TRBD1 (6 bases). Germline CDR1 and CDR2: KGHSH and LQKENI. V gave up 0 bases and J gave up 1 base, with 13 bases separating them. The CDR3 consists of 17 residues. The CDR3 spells CASSPPQGQGSYNEQFF. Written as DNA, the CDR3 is TGTGCCAGCTCACCACCCCAGGGGCAAGGGTCCTACAATGAGCAGTTCTTC.

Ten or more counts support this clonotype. CDR3 amino acids: CASSTGTSGRGRETQYF. For the CDR3, the DNA is TGTGCCAGCAGCACCGGGACTAGCGGGAGGGGAAGAGAGACCCAGTACTTC. This chain links TRBV7-2 with TRBJ2-5; 16 bases align to TRBD2. The CDR3 runs to 17 residues. CDR1 and CDR2 (germline): SGHTA, FQGNSA. The V and J ends lost 5 bases and 4 bases, in that order; junction bases with no gene match: 7.

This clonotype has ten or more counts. CDR3 DNA: TGCGCCAGCGGGGGGACTAGCGGGATGACCTACAATGAGCAGTTCTTC. It specifies CASGGTSGMTYNEQFF. The genes are TRBV5-1 and TRBJ2-1, with 13 bases fitting TRBD2. Trimming took 7 bases from V and 2 from J; bases not matched to a gene: 6. This CDR3 region has 16 residues. CDR1 SGHRS and CDR2 YFSETQ come from the germline V gene.

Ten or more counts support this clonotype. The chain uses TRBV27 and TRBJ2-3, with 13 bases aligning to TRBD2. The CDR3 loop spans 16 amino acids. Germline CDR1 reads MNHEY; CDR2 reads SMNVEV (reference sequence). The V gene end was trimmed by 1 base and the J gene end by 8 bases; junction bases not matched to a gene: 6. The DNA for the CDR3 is TGTGCCAGCAGTTTATTACTAGCGGGGGGGCGTGGTACGCAGTATTTT. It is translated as CASSLLLAGGRGTQYF.

The CDR3 region is CSAMGLAGVETQYF. The DNA for the CDR3 is TGCAGTGCGATGGGACTAGCGGGGGTCGAGACCCAGTACTTC. The chain combines TRBV20-1 with TRBJ2-5; 14 bases are shared with TRBD2. In germline, CDR1 is DFQATT, CDR2 SNEGSKA (reference sequence). With V trimmed by 6 bases and J by 5 bases, 5 bases remained unmatched. The CDR3 extends over 14 amino acids.